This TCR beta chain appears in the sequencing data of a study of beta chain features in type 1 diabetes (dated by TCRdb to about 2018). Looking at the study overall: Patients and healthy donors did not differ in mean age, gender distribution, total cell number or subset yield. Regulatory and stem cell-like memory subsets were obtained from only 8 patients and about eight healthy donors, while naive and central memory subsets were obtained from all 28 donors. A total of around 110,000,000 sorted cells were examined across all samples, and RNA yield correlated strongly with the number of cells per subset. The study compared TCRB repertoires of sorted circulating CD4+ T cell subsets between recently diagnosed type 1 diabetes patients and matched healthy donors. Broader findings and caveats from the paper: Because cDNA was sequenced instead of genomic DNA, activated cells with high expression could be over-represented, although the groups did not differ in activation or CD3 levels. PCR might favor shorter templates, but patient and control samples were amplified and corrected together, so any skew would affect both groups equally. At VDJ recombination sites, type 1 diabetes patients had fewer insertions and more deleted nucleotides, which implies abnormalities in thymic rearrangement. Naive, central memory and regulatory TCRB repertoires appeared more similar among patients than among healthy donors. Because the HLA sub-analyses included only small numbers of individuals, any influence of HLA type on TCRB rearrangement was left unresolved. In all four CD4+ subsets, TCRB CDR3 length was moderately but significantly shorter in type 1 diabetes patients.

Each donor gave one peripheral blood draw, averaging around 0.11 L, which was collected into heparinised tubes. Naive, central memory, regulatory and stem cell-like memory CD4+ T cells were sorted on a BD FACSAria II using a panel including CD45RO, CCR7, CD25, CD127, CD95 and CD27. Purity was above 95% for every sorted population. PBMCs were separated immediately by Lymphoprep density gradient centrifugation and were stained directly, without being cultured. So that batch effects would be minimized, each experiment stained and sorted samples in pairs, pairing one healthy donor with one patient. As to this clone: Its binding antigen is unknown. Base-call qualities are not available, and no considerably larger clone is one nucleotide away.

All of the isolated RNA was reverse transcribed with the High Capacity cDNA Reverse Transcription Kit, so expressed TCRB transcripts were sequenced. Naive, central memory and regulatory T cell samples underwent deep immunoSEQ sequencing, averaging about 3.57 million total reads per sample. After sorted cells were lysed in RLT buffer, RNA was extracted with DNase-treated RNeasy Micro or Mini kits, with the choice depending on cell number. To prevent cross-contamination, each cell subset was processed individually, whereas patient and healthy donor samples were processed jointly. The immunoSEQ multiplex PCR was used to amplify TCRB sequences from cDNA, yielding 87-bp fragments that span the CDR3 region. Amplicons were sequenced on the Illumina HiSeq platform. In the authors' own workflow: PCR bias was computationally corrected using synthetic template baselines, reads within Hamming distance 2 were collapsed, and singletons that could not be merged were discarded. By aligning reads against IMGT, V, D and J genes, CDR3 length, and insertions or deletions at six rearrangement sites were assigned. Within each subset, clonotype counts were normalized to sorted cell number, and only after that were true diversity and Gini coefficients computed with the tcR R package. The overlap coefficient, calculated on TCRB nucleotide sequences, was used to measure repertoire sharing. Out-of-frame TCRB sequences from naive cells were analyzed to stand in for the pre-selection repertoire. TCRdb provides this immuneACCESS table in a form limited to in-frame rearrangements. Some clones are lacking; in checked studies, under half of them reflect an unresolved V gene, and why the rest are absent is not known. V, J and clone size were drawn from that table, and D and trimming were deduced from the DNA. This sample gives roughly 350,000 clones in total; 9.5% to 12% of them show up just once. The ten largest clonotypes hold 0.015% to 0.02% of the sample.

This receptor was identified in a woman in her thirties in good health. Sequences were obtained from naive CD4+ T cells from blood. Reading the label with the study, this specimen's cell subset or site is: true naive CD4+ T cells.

In nucleotides, the sequence is TGTGCCAGCAGCGTAGAGCCAGGGGACGGATACGAGCAGTACTTC. It encodes CASSVEPGDGYEQYF. This sequence uses TRBV9 and TRBJ2-7; the D gene is perhaps TRBD1, from 6 matching bases. V loses 0 bases of germline sequence and J loses 4 bases, and the interval between the two ends is 14 bases. The CDR3 sequence holds 15 residues, the cysteine and phenylalanine included. Here the CDR3 DNA is all that survives: 45 bases in frame from base 1. CDR1 SGDLS and CDR2 YYNGEE were looked up in the germline V gene.